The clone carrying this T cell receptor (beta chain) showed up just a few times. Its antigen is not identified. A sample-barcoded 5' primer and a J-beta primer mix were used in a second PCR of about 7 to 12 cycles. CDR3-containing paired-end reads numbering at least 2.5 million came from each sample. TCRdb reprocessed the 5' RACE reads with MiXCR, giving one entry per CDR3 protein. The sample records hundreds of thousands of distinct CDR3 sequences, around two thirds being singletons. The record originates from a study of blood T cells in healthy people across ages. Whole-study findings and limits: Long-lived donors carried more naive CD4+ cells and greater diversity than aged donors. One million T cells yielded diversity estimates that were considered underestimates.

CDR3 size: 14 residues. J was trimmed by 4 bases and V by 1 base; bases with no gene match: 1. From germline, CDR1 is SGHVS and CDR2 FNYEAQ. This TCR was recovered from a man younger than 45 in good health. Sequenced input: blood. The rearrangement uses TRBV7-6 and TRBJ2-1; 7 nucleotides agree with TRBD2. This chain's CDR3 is CASSLDGGYNEQFF. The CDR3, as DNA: TGTGCCAGCAGCTTAGACGGGGGGTACAATGAGCAGTTCTTC. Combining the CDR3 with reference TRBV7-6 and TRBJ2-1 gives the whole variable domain GAGVSQSPRYKVTKRGQDVALRCDPISGHVSLYWYRQALGQGPEFLTYFNYEAQQDKSGLPNDRFSAERPEGSISTLTIQRTEQRDSAMYRCASSLDGGYNEQFFGPGTRLTVL.